A single sample gave rise to the 5 T cell receptor beta chains below, sequenced in a study of T cell responses to AZD1222 COVID-19 vaccine. Assay: immunoSEQ multiplex PCR; the TCRdb copy retains only in-frame clones and omits some. In the table there are over 50,000 clones, 65% to 85% of which are singletons. The sample was peripheral blood, taken on day 0 of AZD1222 vaccination. All receptors come from an adult in good health.

The V call is TRBV18, the J call TRBJ2-7; D ambiguous. Germline V gene sequence: CDR1 KGHSH, CDR2 LQKENI. V lost 4 bases and J lost 2, with 12 bases in between. The CDR3 length is 14 residues. CDR3 protein: CASSRLAATYEQYF. CDR3 in DNA: TGTGCCAGCTCACGGCTGGCGGCTACCTACGAGCAGTACTTC.

The V gene is TRBV27, the J gene TRBJ2-7, with 7 nucleotides matching TRBD1. The CDR3 totals 13 residues. Trimming removed 6 bases from V and 1 base from J; junction bases left unmatched: 3. The germline gives CDR1 MNHEY, CDR2 SMNVEV (reference sequence). CDR3 DNA: TGTGCCAGCAGGGGGACAGTGTCCTACGAGCAGTACTTC. Protein product: CASRGTVSYEQYF.

The genes are TRBV12-3 or TRBV12-4 and TRBJ1-1; maybe TRBD1 (5 bases). V shed 2 bases and J shed 1 base, with 5 bases lying between them. The CDR3 is 13 residues long. The CDR3: CASSLQGNTEAFF. The CDR3 DNA sequence: TGTGCCAGCAGTTTACAGGGGAACACTGAAGCTTTCTTT.

The chain links TRBV7-2 to TRBJ2-2; D is unclear. CDR3 size: 14 residues. V lost 1 base and J 4 bases, leaving 7 bases between the germline ends. Germline V gives CDR1 SGHTA, CDR2 FQGNSA. In nucleotides, the CDR3 is TGTGCCAGCAGCTTAGATTTGGGCACCGGGGAGCTGTTTTTT. Amino acid sequence: CASSLDLGTGELFF.

The chain carries TRBV6-5 and TRBJ1-1; the match to TRBD1 covers 8 bases. The CDR3 covers 15 residues. The germline V gene has CDR1 MNHEY and CDR2 SVGAGI. The J segment lost 1 base and the V segment lost 7 bases, leaving 8 bases of the junction unmatched. CDR3 amino acids: CASTLRTGTNTEAFF. CDR3 coding DNA: TGTGCCAGCACCCTGAGGACAGGGACGAACACTGAAGCTTTCTTT.